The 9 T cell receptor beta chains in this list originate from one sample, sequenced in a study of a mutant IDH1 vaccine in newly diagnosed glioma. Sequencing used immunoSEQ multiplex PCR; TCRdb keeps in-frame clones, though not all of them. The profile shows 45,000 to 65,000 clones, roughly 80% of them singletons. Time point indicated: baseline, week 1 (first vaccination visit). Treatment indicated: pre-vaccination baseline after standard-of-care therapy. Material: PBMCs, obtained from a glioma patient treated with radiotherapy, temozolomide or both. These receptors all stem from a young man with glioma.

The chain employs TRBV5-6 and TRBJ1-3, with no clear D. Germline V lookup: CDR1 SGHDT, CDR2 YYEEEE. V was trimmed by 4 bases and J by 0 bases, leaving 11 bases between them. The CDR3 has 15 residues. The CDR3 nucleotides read TGTGCCAGCAGCAACGGCCGGAGCTCTGGAAACACCATATATTTT. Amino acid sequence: CASSNGRSSGNTIYF.

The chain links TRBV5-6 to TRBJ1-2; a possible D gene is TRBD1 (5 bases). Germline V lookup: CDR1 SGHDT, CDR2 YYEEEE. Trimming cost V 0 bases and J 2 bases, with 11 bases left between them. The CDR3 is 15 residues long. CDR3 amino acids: CASSLVDRRNYGYTF. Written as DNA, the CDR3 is TGTGCCAGCAGCTTGGTTGACAGACGAAACTATGGCTACACCTTC.

The CDR3 region is CAWRAGGDGYTF. The CDR3 nucleotides are TGTGCCTGGAGGGCCGGGGGGGATGGCTACACCTTC. The rearrangement links TRBV30 to TRBJ1-2; possibly TRBD1 for D (5 bases). This CDR3 contains 12 residues. Germline assignment: CDR1 GTSNPN and CDR2 SVGIG (reference sequence). The V gene lost 3 bases and the J gene lost 6 bases, with 11 bases spanning the gap.

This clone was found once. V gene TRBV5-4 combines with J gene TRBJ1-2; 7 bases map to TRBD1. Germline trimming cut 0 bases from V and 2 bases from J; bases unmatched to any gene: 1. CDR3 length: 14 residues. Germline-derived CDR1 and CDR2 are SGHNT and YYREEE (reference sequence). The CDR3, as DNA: TGTGCCAGCAGCTTGGAGGGGGCAAACTATGGCTACACCTTC. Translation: CASSLEGANYGYTF.

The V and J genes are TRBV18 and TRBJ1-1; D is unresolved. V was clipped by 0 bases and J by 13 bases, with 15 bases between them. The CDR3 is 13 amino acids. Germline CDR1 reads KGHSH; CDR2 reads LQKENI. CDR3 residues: CASSPPGILRVFF. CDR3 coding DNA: TGTGCCAGCTCACCACCCGGAATTTTGAGGGTTTTCTTT.

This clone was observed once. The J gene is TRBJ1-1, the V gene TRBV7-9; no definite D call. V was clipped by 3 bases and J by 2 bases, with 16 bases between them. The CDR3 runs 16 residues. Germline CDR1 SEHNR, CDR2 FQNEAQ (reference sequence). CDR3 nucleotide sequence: TGTGCCAGCAGCTTGTCGCTGGGCAGACCTAACACTGAAGCTTTCTTT. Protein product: CASSLSLGRPNTEAFF. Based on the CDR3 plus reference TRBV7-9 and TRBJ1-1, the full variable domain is DTGVSQNPRHKITKRGQNVTFRCDPISEHNRLYWYRQTLGQGPEFLTYFQNEAQLEKSRLLSDRFSAERPKGSFSTLEIQRTEQGDSAMYLCASSLSLGRPNTEAFFGQGTRLTVV.

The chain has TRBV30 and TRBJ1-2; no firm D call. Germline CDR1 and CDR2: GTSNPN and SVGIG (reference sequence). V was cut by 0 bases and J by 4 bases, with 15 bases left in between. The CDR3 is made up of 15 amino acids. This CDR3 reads CAWSVRTALLYGYTF. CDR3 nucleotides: TGTGCCTGGAGTGTACGTACAGCCTTACTCTATGGCTACACCTTC.

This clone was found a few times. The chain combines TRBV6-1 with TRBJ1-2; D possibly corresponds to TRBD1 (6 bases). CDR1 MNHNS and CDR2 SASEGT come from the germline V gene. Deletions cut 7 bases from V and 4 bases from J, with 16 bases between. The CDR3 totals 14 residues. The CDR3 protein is CASTEGGHLYGYTF. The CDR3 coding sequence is TGTGCCAGCACCGAGGGGGGACACCTCTATGGCTACACCTTC.

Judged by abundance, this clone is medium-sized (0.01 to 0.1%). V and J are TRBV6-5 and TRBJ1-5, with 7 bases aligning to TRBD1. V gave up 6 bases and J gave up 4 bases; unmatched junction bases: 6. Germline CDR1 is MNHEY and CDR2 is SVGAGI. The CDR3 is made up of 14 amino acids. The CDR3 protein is CASSRGQANQPQHF. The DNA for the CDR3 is TGTGCCAGCAGCCGCGGACAGGCTAATCAGCCCCAGCATTTT.